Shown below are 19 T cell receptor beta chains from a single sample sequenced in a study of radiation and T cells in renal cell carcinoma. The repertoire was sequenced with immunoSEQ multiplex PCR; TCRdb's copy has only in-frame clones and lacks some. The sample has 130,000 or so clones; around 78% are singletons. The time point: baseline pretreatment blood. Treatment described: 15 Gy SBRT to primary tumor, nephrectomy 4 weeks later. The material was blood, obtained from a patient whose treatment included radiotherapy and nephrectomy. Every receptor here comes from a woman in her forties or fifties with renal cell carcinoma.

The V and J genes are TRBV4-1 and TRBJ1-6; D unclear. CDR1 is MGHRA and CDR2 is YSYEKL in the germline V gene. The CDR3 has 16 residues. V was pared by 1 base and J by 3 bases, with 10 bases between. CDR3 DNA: TGCGCCAGCAGCCAAGTTTTGGGAATCTATAATTCACCCCTCCACTTT. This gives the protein CASSQVLGIYNSPLHF.

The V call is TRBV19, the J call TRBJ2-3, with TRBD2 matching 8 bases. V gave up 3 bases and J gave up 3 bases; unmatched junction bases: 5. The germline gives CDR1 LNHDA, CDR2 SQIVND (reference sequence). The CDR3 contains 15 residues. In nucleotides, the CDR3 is TGTGCCAGTAGTATTACGGGAGGGGGGACAGATACGCAGTATTTT. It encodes CASSITGGGTDTQYF.

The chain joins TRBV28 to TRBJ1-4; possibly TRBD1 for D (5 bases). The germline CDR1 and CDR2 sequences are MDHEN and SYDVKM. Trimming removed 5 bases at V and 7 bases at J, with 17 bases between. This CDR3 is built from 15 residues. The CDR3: CASSAQGGAAEKLFF. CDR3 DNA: TGTGCCAGCAGTGCTCAGGGAGGGGCAGCTGAAAAACTGTTTTTT.

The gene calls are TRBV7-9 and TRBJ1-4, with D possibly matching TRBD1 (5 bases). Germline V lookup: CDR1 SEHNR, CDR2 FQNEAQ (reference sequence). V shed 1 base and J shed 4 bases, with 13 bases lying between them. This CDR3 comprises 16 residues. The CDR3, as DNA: TGTGCCAGCAGCTTAGGCTCGGGACGGTTTAATGAAAAACTGTTTTTT. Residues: CASSLGSGRFNEKLFF.

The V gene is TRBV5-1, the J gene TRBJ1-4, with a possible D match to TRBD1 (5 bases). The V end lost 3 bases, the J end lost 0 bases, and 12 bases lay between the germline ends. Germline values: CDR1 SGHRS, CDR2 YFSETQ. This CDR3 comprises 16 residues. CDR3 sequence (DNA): TGCGCCAGCAGCTGGGGAGGAGGGGCAACTAATGAAAAACTGTTTTTT. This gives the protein CASSWGGGATNEKLFF.

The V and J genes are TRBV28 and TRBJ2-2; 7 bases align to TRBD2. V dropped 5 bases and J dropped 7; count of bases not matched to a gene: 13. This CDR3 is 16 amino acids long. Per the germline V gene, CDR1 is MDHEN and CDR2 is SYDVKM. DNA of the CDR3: TGTGCCAGCAGTCCCCGGGAGGCCAATCTTGACGGGGAGCTGTTTTTT. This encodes CASSPREANLDGELFF.

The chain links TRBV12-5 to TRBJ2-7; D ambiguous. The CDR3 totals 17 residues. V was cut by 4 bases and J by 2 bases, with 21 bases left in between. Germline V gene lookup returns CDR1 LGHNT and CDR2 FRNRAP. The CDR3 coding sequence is TGTGCTAGTGGTTCGGAAAAAAAGGTAGTTCCGACCTACGAGCAGTACTTC. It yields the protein CASGSEKKVVPTYEQYF. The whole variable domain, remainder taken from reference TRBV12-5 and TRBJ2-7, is DARVTQTPRHKVTEMGQEVTMRCQPILGHNTVFWYRQTMMQGLELLAYFRNRAPLDDSGMPKDRFSAEMPDATLATLKIQPSEPRDSAVYFCASGSEKKVVPTYEQYFGPGTRLTVT.

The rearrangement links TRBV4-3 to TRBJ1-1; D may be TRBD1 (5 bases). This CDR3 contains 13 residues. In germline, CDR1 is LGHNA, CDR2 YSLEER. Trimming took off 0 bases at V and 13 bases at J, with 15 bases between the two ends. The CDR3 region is CASSQESVRVVFF. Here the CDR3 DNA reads TGCGCCAGCAGCCAAGAGTCCGTCAGGGTGGTTTTCTTT.

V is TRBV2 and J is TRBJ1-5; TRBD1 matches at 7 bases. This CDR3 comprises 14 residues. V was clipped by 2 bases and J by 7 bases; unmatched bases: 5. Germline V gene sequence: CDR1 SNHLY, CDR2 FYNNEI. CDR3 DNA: TGTGCCAGCAGTGAAAGAGGGGGCGGACAGCCCCAGCATTTT. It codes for CASSERGGGQPQHF.

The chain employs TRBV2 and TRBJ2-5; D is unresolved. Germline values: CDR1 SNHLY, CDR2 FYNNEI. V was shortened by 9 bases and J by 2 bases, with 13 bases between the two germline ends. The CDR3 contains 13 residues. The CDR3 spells CASSLWRQETQYF. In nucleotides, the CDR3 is TGTGCCAGTTCCCTCTGGCGGCAAGAGACCCAGTACTTC.

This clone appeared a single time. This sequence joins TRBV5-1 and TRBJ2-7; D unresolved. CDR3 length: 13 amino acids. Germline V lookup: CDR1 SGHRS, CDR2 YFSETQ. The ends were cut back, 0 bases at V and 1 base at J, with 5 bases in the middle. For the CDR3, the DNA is TGCGCCAGCAGCTTGGTTTATTCCTACGAGCAGTACTTC. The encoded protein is CASSLVYSYEQYF.

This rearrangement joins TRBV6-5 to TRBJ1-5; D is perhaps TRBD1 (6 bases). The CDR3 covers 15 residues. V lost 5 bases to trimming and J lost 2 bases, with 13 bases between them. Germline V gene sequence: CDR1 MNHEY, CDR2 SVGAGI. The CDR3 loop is CASSVGGVRNQPQHF. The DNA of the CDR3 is TGTGCCAGCAGTGTGGGGGGCGTACGCAATCAGCCCCAGCATTTT.

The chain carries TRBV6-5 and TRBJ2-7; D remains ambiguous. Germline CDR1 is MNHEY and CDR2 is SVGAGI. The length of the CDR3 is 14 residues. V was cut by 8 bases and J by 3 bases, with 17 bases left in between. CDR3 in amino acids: CASGRQITFYEQYF. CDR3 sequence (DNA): TGTGCCAGCGGGCGACAAATAACCTTCTACGAGCAGTACTTC.

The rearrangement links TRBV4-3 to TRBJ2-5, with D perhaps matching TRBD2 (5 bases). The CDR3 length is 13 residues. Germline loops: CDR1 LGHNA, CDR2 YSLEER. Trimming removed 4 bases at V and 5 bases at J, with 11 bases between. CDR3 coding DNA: TGCGCCAGCAGCCGAGGGCAGGATGAGACCCAGTACTTC. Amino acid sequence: CASSRGQDETQYF.

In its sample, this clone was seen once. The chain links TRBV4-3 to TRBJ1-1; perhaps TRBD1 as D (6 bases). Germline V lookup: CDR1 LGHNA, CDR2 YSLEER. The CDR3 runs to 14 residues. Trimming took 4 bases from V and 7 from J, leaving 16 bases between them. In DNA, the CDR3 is TGCGCCAGCAGCCTTACGGGACAAGGCCTTGAAGCTTTCTTT. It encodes CASSLTGQGLEAFF.

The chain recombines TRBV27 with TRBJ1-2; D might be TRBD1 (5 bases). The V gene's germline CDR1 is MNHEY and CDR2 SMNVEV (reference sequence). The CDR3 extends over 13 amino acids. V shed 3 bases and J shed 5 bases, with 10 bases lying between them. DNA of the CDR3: TGTGCCAGCAGTTTTTCGGGGGAATATGGCTACACCTTC. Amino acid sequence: CASSFSGEYGYTF.

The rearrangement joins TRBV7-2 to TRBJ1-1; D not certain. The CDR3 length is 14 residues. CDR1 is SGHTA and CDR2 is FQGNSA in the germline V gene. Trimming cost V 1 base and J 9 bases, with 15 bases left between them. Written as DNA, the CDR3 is TGTGCCAGCAGCTTAGGCAGGTTTGGAGAAAAAGCTTTCTTT. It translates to CASSLGRFGEKAFF.

The CDR3 here is CASSRWAGGDEQYF. CDR3 in DNA: TGTGCCAGCAGTCGGTGGGCAGGGGGCGACGAGCAGTACTTC. V is TRBV6-5 and J is TRBJ2-7, with 8 nucleotides matching TRBD1. The CDR3 is made up of 14 amino acids. J was trimmed by 5 bases and V by 5 bases; bases with no gene match: 8. In germline, CDR1 is MNHEY, CDR2 SVGAGI.

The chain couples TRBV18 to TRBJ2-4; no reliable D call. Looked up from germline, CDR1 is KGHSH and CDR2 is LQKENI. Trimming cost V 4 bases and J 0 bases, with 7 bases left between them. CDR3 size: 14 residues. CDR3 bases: TGTGCCAGCTCACTAGACCTAGCCAAAAACATTCAGTACTTC. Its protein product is CASSLDLAKNIQYF.